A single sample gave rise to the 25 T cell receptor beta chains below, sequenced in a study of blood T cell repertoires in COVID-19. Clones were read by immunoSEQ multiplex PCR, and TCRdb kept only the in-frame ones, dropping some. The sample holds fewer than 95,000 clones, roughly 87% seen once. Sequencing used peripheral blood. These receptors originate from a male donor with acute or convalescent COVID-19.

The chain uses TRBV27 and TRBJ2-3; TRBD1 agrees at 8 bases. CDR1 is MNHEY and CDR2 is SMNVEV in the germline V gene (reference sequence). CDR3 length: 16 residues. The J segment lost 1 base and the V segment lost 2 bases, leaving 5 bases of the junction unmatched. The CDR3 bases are TGTGCCAGCAGTTTACGCCCGGACAGGGGCACAGATACGCAGTATTTT. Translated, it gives CASSLRPDRGTDTQYF.

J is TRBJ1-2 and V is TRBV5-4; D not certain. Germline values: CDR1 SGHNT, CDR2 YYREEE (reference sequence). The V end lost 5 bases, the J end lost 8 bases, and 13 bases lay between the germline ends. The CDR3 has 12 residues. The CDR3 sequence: CASSPPGKGYTF. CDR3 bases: TGTGCCAGCAGTCCCCCAGGAAAGGGCTACACCTTC.

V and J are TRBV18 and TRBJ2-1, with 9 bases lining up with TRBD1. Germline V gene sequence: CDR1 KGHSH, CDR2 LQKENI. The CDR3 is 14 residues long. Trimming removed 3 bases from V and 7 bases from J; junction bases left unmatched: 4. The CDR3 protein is CASSPGQGKNEQFF. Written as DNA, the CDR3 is TGTGCCAGCTCACCGGGACAGGGTAAGAATGAGCAGTTCTTC.

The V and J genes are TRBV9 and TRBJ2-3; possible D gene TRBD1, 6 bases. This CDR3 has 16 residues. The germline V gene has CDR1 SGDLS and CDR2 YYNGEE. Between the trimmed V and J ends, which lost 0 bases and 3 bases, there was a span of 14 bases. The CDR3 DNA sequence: TGTGCCAGCAGCGTAGGGGGGCAGGCCCAAACAGATACGCAGTATTTT. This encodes CASSVGGQAQTDTQYF.

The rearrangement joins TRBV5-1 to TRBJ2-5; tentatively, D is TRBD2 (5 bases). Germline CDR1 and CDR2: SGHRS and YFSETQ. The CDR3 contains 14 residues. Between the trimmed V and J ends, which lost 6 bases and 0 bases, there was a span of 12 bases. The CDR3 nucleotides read TGCGCCAGCACCCAGGAGGCGTACCAAGAGACCCAGTACTTC. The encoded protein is CASTQEAYQETQYF.

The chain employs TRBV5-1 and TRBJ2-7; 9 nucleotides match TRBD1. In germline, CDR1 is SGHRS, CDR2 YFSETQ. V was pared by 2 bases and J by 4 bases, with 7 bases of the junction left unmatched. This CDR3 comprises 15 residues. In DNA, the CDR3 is TGCGCCAGCAGCTTCACCGGGACAGGGATATACGAGCAGTACTTC. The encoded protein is CASSFTGTGIYEQYF.

This CDR3 is CASSLWESTDTQYF. The DNA for the CDR3 is TGCGCCAGCAGTTTGTGGGAGAGCACAGATACGCAGTATTTT. The chain is built from TRBV5-1 and TRBJ2-3, with D maybe TRBD2 (5 bases). Germline CDR1 SGHRS, CDR2 YFSETQ. This CDR3 is 14 amino acids long. V gave up 5 bases and J gave up 0 bases, with 10 bases separating them. The whole variable domain, filled in from reference TRBV5-1 and TRBJ2-3, reads KAGVTQTPRYLIKTRGQQVTLSCSPISGHRSVSWYQQTPGQGLQFLFEYFSETQRNKGNFPGRFSGRQFSNSRSEMNVSTLELGDSALYLCASSLWESTDTQYFGPGTRLTVL.

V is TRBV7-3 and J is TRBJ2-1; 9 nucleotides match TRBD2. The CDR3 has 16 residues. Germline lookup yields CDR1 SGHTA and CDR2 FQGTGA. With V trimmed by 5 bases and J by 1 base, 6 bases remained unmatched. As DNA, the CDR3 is TGTGCCAGCAGCCCCCAGCGGGGGGCATCCTACAATGAGCAGTTCTTC. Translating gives CASSPQRGASYNEQFF.

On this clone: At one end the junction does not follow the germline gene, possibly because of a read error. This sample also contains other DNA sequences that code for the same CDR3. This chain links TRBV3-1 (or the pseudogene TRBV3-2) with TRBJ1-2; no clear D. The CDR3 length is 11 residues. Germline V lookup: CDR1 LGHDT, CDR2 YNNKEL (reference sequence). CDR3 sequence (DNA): TGCGCCAGCAGCCAAGTCGGTGGCTACACCTTC. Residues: CASSQVGGYTF.

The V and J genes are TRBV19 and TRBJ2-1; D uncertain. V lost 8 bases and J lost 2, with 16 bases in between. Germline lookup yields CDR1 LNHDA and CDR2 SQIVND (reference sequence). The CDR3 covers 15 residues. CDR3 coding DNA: TGTGCCAGTCATCGTACAGATCAGGCCTACAATGAGCAGTTCTTC. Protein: CASHRTDQAYNEQFF. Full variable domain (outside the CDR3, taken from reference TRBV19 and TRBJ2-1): DGGITQSPKYLFRKEGQNVTLSCEQNLNHDAMYWYRQDPGQGLRLIYYSQIVNDFQKGDIAEGYSVSREKKESFPLTVTSAQKNPTAFYLCASHRTDQAYNEQFFGPGTRLTVL.

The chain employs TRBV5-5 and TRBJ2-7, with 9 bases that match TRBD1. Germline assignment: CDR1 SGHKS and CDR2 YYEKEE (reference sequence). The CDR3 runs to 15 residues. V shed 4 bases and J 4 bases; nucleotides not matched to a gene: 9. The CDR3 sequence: CASSPTGQGQYEQYF. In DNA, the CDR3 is TGTGCCAGCAGCCCCACGGGACAGGGACAATACGAGCAGTACTTC.

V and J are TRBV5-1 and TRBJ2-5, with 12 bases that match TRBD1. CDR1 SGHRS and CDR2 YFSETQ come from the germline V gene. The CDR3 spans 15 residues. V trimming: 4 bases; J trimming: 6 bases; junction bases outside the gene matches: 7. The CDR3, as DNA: TGCGCCAGCAGCCCCGGGACAGGGGGCTTCAAGACCCAGTACTTC. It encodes CASSPGTGGFKTQYF.

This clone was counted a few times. The CDR3 nucleotides read TGTGCCAGCACCCCCGGGAGCTCCTATAATTCACCCCTCCACTTT. Translating gives CASTPGSSYNSPLHF. The chain employs TRBV5-8 and TRBJ1-6; D gene ambiguous. The CDR3 has 15 residues. Germline CDR1 is SGHTS and CDR2 is YDEGEE. V lost 6 bases and J 0 bases, leaving 10 bases between the germline ends. Filled out from reference TRBV5-8 and TRBJ1-6, the complete variable domain reads EAGVTQSPTHLIKTRGQQATLRCSPISGHTSVYWYQQALGLGLQFLLWYDEGEERNRGNFPPRFSGRQFPNYSSELNVNALELEDSALYLCASTPGSSYNSPLHFGNGTRLTVT.

CDR3 coding DNA: TGCGCCAGCAGTCTGGGCGACAGGGGGCTCAACTATGGCTACACCTTC. It specifies CASSLGDRGLNYGYTF. The chain links TRBV23-1 to TRBJ1-2, with TRBD1 matching 10 bases. TRBV23-1 is assigned to the ORF class and has an uncertain function. There are 16 residues in the CDR3. The J segment lost 2 bases and the V segment lost 4 bases, leaving 7 bases of the junction unmatched.

The CDR3 loop is CASSLEPTALYGYTF. CDR3 in DNA: TGTGCCAGCAGCTTAGAACCGACAGCTCTCTATGGCTACACCTTC. The chain uses TRBV7-9 and TRBJ1-2; TRBD1 is a possible D gene (5 bases). The CDR3 has 15 amino acids. Trimming removed 1 base at V and 4 bases at J, with 13 bases between. CDR1 and CDR2 from the germline V gene are SEHNR and FQNEAQ (reference sequence).

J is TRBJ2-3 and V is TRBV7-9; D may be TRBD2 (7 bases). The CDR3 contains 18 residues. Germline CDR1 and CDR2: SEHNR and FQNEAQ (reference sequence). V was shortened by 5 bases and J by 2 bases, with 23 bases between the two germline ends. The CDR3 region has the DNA TGTGCCAGCAGCCTCGGGGGGTGGGGGCAGACCCTCACAGATACGCAGTATTTT. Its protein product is CASSLGGWGQTLTDTQYF.

DNA of the CDR3: TGCAGTGCTAGTCGGGGGATCGGCTATGGCTACACCTTC. It encodes CSASRGIGYGYTF. This chain connects TRBV20-1 to TRBJ1-2; possible D gene TRBD1, 5 bases. Trimming stripped 3 bases from V and 4 bases from J, with 12 bases between. Germline V gives CDR1 DFQATT, CDR2 SNEGSKA (reference sequence). The CDR3 is 13 residues long.

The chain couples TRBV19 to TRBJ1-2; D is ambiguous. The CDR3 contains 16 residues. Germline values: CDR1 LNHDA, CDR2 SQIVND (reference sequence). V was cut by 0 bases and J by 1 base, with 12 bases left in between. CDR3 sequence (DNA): TGTGCCAGTAGTATAGATCCGAACAGATTTAACTATGGCTACACCTTC. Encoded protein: CASSIDPNRFNYGYTF.

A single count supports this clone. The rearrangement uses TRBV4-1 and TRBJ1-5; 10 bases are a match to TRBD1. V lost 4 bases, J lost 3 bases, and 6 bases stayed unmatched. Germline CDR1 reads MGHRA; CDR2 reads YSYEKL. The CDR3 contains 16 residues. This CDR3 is CASSLGTGEANQPQHF. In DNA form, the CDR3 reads TGCGCCAGCAGCCTCGGGACAGGGGAGGCCAATCAGCCCCAGCATTTT.

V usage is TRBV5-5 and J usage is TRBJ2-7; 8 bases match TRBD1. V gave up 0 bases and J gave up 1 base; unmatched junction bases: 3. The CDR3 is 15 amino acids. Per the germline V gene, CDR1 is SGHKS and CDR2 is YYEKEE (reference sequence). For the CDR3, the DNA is TGTGCCAGCAGCTTGGGGGGACAGGCGTCCTACGAGCAGTACTTC. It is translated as CASSLGGQASYEQYF.

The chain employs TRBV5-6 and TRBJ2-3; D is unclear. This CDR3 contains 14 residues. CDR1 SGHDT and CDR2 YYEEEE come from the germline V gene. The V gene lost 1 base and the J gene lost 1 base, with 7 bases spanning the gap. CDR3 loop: CASSLPSGTDTQYF. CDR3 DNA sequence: TGTGCCAGCAGCTTGCCGAGCGGCACAGATACGCAGTATTTT.

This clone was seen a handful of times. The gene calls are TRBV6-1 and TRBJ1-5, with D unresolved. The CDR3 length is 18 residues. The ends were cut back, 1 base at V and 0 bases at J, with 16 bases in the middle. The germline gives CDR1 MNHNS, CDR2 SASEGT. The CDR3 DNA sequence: TGTGCCAGCAGTGAAGACAGATTAGATTTTTATAGCAATCAGCCCCAGCATTTT. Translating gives CASSEDRLDFYSNQPQHF.

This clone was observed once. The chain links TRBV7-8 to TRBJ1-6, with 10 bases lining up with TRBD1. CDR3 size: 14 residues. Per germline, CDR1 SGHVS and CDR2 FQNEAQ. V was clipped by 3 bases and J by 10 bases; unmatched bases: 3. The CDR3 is CASSLDRGNSPLHF. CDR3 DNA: TGTGCCAGCAGCTTGGACAGGGGGAACTCACCCCTCCACTTT.

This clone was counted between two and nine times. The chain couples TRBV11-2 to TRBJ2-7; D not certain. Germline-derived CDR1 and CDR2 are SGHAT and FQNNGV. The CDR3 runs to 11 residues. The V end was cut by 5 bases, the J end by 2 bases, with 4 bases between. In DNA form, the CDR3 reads TGTGCCAGCAGCCCAGCCTACGAGCAGTACTTC. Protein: CASSPAYEQYF. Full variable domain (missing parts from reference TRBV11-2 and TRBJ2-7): EAGVAQSPRYKIIEKRQSVAFWCNPISGHATLYWYQQILGQGPKLLIQFQNNGVVDDSQLPKDRFSAERLKGVDSTLKIQPAKLEDSAVYLCASSPAYEQYFGPGTRLTVT.

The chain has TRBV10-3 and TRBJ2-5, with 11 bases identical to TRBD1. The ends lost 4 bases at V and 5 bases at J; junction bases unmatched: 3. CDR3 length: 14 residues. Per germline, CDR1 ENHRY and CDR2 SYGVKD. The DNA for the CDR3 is TGTGCCATCAGTGCAGGGACAGGGGGTGAGACCCAGTACTTC. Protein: CAISAGTGGETQYF.